A single sample is the source of the 17 T cell receptor beta chains below, sequenced in a study of Graves' ophthalmopathy and Graves' hyperthyroidism. The authors amplified TCR beta CDR3 regions from RNA transcripts. An opening RT-PCR round employed HTBI primers and preceded a second-round multiplex PCR. TCRdb reprocessed the multiplex PCR reads via MiXCR and lists one record per CDR3 protein. Of about 400,000 distinct CDR3 sequences listed, around 21% were seen once; the top ten hold roughly 3%. The sample comprised peripheral blood. Receptor source: a young woman with stable Graves' hyperthyroidism.

This clonotype was detected only a few times. A read error may explain this, as a much larger clone is one base away. This rearrangement joins TRBV4-2 to TRBJ2-7; 13 bases fit TRBD2. The CDR3 contains 16 residues. Per germline, CDR1 LGHNA and CDR2 YNFKEQ. The CDR3 coding sequence is TGTGCCAGCAGCCAAGAACGGACTAGCGGGAGCAACGAGCGGTACTTC. Its translation: CASSQERTSGSNERYF.

This clonotype was detected ten times or more. The rearrangement joins TRBV5-1 to TRBJ2-7; TRBD1 or TRBD2 may be the D gene (6 bases each). Germline V lookup: CDR1 SGHRS, CDR2 YFSETQ. The CDR3 length is 14 residues. Trimming took off 3 bases at V and 0 bases at J, with 10 bases between the two ends. This CDR3 reads CASSWRDTSYEQYF. DNA of the CDR3: TGCGCCAGCAGCTGGCGGGACACCTCCTACGAGCAGTACTTC.

This clonotype was recorded at least ten times. A much larger clonotype is one base distant, so this may be a read error. The J gene is TRBJ2-5, the V gene TRBV12-3 or TRBV12-4; tentatively, D is TRBD1 or TRBD2 (5 bases each). The CDR3 runs to 13 residues. The CDR3 region has the DNA TGTGCCAGCAGTGAGGGGCAGCAAGAGACCAAGTACTTC. Translating gives CASSEGQQETKYF.

This clonotype was seen at least ten times. The chain has TRBV6-5 and TRBJ1-3; possibly TRBD1 for D (6 bases). With 10 bases removed from V and 0 bases from J, the gap between germline ends came to 13 bases. The CDR3 is made up of 14 amino acids. Germline V lookup: CDR1 MNHEY, CDR2 SVGAGI. In nucleotides, the CDR3 is TGTGCCATTGGGGGGCCATCCTCTGGAAACACCATATATTTT. As protein: CAIGGPSSGNTIYF.

This clonotype was recorded many times. This sequence joins TRBV6-2 or TRBV6-3 and TRBJ2-5; perhaps D is TRBD1 or TRBD2 (5 bases each). The CDR3 is made up of 16 amino acids. Per the germline V gene, CDR1 is MNHEY and CDR2 is SVGEGT. V was clipped by 4 bases and J by 5 bases, with 20 bases between them. CDR3 in DNA: TGTGCCAGCAGTTGGGACCGGGCCGTATCGAGGGAGACCCAGTACTTC. This gives the protein CASSWDRAVSRETQYF.

The sample holds a few counts of this clonotype. The chain combines TRBV20-1 with TRBJ2-7, with 8 bases aligning to TRBD2. The CDR3 contains 15 residues. The V segment lost 3 bases and the J segment 3 bases; nucleotides outside the gene matches: 10. Germline CDR1 is DFQATT and CDR2 is SNEGSKA (reference sequence). CDR3 sequence reads: CSASTFGLAGYEQYF. CDR3 nucleotide sequence: TGCAGTGCTAGTACTTTCGGGCTAGCGGGCTACGAGCAGTACTTC.

The V call is TRBV3-1, the J call TRBJ1-1; TRBD1 is a possible D gene (6 bases). Germline V lookup: CDR1 LGHDT, CDR2 YNNKEL (reference sequence). The V end was cut by 4 bases, the J end by 1 base, with 10 bases between. The length of the CDR3 is 14 residues. In DNA, the CDR3 is TGTGCCAGCAGCCCACAACAGGGGAACACTGAAGCTTTCTTT. Its translation is CASSPQQGNTEAFF.

This clonotype was counted only a few times. This chain joins TRBV6-1 and TRBJ1-2, with 8 bases aligning to TRBD1. After removal of 5 bases from V and 4 bases from J, the junction contained 6 bases not matched to a gene. In germline, CDR1 is MNHNS, CDR2 SASEGT. This CDR3 has 14 residues. The CDR3 DNA reads as TGTGCCAGCAGTCGGACAGGGACCATCTATGGCTACACCTTC. It encodes CASSRTGTIYGYTF.

This clonotype was recorded many times. The germline gene is not matched at one end of the junction; a read error may be the cause. V usage is TRBV12-3 or TRBV12-4 and J usage is TRBJ1-1; D is undetermined. CDR3 size: 10 residues. As DNA, the CDR3 is TGTGCCAGCAGTTTAAACCGCCTTAGCTTT. This codes for CASSLNRLSF.

This rearrangement joins TRBV12-3 or TRBV12-4 to TRBJ2-7; D not resolved. This CDR3 region has 13 residues. V was clipped by 8 bases and J by 3 bases, with 14 bases between them. The CDR3 protein is CASRPGGYYEQYF. CDR3 DNA sequence: TGTGCCAGCCGCCCGGGCGGATACTACGAGCAGTACTTC.

The J gene is TRBJ1-6, the V gene TRBV12-3 or TRBV12-4; 8 nucleotides match TRBD1. The junction had 4 bases not matched to a gene; V was cut back by 6 bases and J by 3 bases. CDR3 length: 15 amino acids. The CDR3 DNA sequence: TGTGCCAGCAGAATCGGACAGGGCTATAATTCACCCCTCCACTTT. Translating it yields CASRIGQGYNSPLHF.

This clonotype was seen at least ten times. The V call is TRBV30, the J call TRBJ2-7; TRBD1 aligns across 7 bases. The CDR3 length is 13 residues. Per germline, CDR1 GTSNPN and CDR2 SVGIG (reference sequence). J gave up 4 bases and V 1 base, and 4 bases lay outside the gene matches. For the CDR3, the DNA is TGTGCCTGGAGTGGGGACAGAGGTTACGAGCAGTACTTC. Amino acids: CAWSGDRGYEQYF. Complete variable domain (other parts from reference TRBV30 and TRBJ2-7): SQTIHQWPATLVQPVGSPLSLECTVEGTSNPNLYWYRQAAGRGLQLLFYSVGIGQISSEVPQNLSASRPQDRQFILSSKKLLLSDSGFYLCAWSGDRGYEQYFGPGTRLTVT.

This clonotype was seen repeatedly, ten times or more. The J gene is TRBJ2-7, the V gene TRBV27; 7 positions agree with TRBD1. Trimming removed 5 bases from V and 3 bases from J; junction bases left unmatched: 7. Per the germline V gene, CDR1 is MNHEY and CDR2 is SMNVEV (reference sequence). The CDR3 length is 14 residues. The CDR3 reads CASSLTNRGYEQYF. Here the CDR3 DNA reads TGTGCCAGCAGTCTCACAAACAGGGGCTACGAGCAGTACTTC.

This clonotype occurred many times. The chain uses TRBV5-1 and TRBJ1-1; 12 bases agree with TRBD1. J was trimmed by 11 bases and V by 4 bases; bases with no gene match: 6. Germline CDR1 is SGHRS and CDR2 is YFSETQ. The CDR3 loop spans 13 amino acids. The chain's CDR3 is CASSVGQGAPAFF. The CDR3 DNA reads as TGCGCCAGCAGCGTGGGACAGGGGGCGCCTGCTTTCTTT.

This chain links TRBV4-1 with TRBJ1-1, with D possibly matching TRBD1 (5 bases). CDR3 length equals 15 residues. Trimming took off 4 bases at V and 6 bases at J, with 18 bases between the two ends. Looked up from germline, CDR1 is MGHRA and CDR2 is YSYEKL. The CDR3 bases are TGCGCCAGCAGCCTGAGAGTGGGACCTTTCGCTGAAGCTTTCTTT. Translation: CASSLRVGPFAEAFF.

The chain uses TRBV12-3 or TRBV12-4 and TRBJ2-2; 11 bases align to TRBD2. The CDR3 runs to 15 residues. J gave up 3 bases and V 7 bases, and 4 bases lay outside the gene matches. CDR3 DNA: TGTGCCAGCACCGGACTAGCGGGCTACACCGGGGAGCTGTTTTTT. Translation: CASTGLAGYTGELFF.

This clonotype was observed many times. The V and J genes are TRBV10-3 and TRBJ2-7, with 8 nucleotides matching TRBD2. Per the germline V gene, CDR1 is ENHRY and CDR2 is SYGVKD. CDR3 length equals 14 residues. The V and J ends lost 6 bases and 6 bases, in that order; junction bases with no gene match: 10. DNA of the CDR3: TGTGCCATCAGGGCGGGCGGGGGGATGAGCGAGCAGTACTTC. It codes for CAIRAGGGMSEQYF.